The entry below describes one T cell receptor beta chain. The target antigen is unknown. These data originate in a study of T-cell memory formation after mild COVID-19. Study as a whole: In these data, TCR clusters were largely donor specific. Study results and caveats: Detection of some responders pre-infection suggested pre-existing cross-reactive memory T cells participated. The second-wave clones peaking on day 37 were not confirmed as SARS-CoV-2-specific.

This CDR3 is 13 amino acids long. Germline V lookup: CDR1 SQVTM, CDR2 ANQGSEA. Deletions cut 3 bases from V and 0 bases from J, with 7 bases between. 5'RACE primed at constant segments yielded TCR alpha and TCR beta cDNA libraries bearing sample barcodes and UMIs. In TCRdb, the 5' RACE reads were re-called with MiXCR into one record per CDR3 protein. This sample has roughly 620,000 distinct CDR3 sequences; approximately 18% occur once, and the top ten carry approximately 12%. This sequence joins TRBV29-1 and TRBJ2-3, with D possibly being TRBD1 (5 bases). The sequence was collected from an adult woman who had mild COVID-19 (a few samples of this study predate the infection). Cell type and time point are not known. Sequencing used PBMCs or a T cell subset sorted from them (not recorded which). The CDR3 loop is CSVDRASTDTQYF. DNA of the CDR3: TGCAGCGTTGACAGGGCTAGCACAGATACGCAGTATTTT.